This TCR beta chain came from a study of Ad26.COV2.S vaccination and SARS-CoV-2 variants. Findings and limits, study-wide: Substantial post-vaccination breadth of spike-specific CD8+ and CD4+ T cell responses was reported. Possible underestimation of total T cell responses by the TCR breadth and depth analyses was noted.

Of note for this clone: Its antigen is still unknown.

The assay was immunoSEQ multiplex PCR, and TCRdb's table has in-frame clones only and misses some. This sample has some 190,000 clones, with 87% found just once. The CDR3 is 14 residues long. CDR1 and CDR2 (germline): SGDLS, YYNGEE. Trimming took 4 bases from V and 2 from J; bases not matched to a gene: 2. The starting material was peripheral blood, obtained after recovery from COVID-19. The sequence was collected from a human donor who had recovered from COVID-19. The rearrangement links TRBV9 to TRBJ2-1, with 8 bases matching TRBD2. This CDR3 is CASSTSGAYNEQFF. CDR3 DNA sequence: TGTGCCAGCAGCACTAGCGGAGCCTACAATGAGCAGTTCTTC.